This passage covers 2 T cell receptor beta chains from one sample sequenced in a study of OX40 agonist ivuxolimab in advanced cancers. Sequencing used immunoSEQ multiplex PCR; TCRdb keeps in-frame clones, though not all of them. The repertoire holds 45,000 to 55,000 clones, with 65% to 85% as singletons. The input for sequencing was CD4+ or CD8+ T cells sorted from blood, taken in a trial of the OX40 agonist ivuxolimab. Source of these receptors: an adult with an advanced solid tumor such as melanoma, head and neck, liver or kidney cancer.

The J gene is TRBJ2-1, the V gene TRBV7-2, with 7 bases that match TRBD2. Germline-derived CDR1 and CDR2 are SGHTA and FQGNSA. V was clipped by 5 bases and J by 2 bases; unmatched bases: 3. The CDR3 is made up of 14 amino acids. The CDR3 here is CASSPREAYNEQFF. In DNA form, the CDR3 reads TGTGCCAGCAGCCCCCGGGAGGCCTACAATGAGCAGTTCTTC.

This rearrangement joins TRBV2 to TRBJ2-1; the D gene could be TRBD1 or TRBD2 (5 bases each). The CDR3 is 13 amino acids. Trimming removed 1 base from V and 9 bases from J, with 10 bases in between. Germline-derived CDR1 and CDR2 are SNHLY and FYNNEI. This CDR3 reads CASSEVSGGEQFF. CDR3 nucleotides: TGTGCCAGCAGTGAAGTGTCTGGGGGTGAGCAGTTCTTC.